The clone carrying this T cell receptor (beta chain) has at least ten counts. TCRdb analysed the 5' RACE reads with MiXCR anew, one entry per CDR3 protein. This table holds around 26,000 distinct CDR3 sequences, 4.4% found once. The sample belongs to a study of early T cells in non-severe SARS-CoV-2 infection. Across the study: Unsorted whole blood bulk RNA was sequenced, with unpaired chains.

CDR3 length equals 18 residues. Trimming removed 2 bases from V and 6 bases from J, with 26 bases in between. The germline gives CDR1 LNHNV, CDR2 YYDKDF (reference sequence). This receptor was obtained from an adult who was a healthcare worker with PCR-confirmed SARS-CoV-2 infection or an uninfected control (not recorded which). The chain joins TRBV15 to TRBJ2-7; possibly TRBD1 for D (6 bases). Sequences were obtained from whole blood. The CDR3 coding sequence is TGTGCCACCAGCAGACCAAACTTCCGGGACACTTACTTCCCCGAGCAGTACTTC. Translation: CATSRPNFRDTYFPEQYF.